This T cell receptor (beta chain) was observed in a study of CD8 T cells in Susac syndrome. The V gene's germline CDR1 is LNHNV and CDR2 YYDKDF (reference sequence). The V gene lost 2 bases and the J gene lost 5 bases, with 12 bases spanning the gap. This CDR3 contains 14 residues. cDNA came from 0.5 to 1 ug RNA primed by random hexamers. TCRdb used MiXCR to reprocess the immunoSEQ multiplex PCR reads, holding one entry per CDR3 protein. The sample holds under 200,000 distinct CDR3 sequences; 95% are singletons and the top ten take about 0.094%. Sequencing of TCR beta covered CD8+ and CD4+ T cells obtained from blood. Controls were age- and sex-matched healthy donors. CD8+ and CD4+ T cells were negatively isolated; TEMRA cells were FACS-enriched.

Sequencing input: CD4+ T cells from PBMCs. V gene TRBV15 combines with J gene TRBJ1-2; TRBD1 is a possible D gene (6 bases). The receptor was isolated from a human donor in good health. The CDR3: CATSRPGTKYGYTF. In nucleotides, the CDR3 is TGTGCCACCAGCAGACCCGGGACAAAATATGGCTACACCTTC. The full variable domain, completed using reference TRBV15 and TRBJ1-2, is DAMVIQNPRYQVTQFGKPVTLSCSQTLNHNVMYWYQQKSSQAPKLLFHYYDKDFNNEADTPDNFQSRRPNTSFCFLDIRSPGLGDTAMYLCATSRPGTKYGYTFGSGTRLTVV.